This TCR beta chain appears in the sequencing data of a study of CD8 T cells in Susac syndrome. CD8+ and CD4+ blood T cells underwent TCR beta sequencing. Healthy donors formed controls matched for age and sex. Negative isolation was applied to CD8+ and CD4+ T cells, and FACS enrichment was applied to TEMRA cells. RNA in amounts of about 0.5 to 1 ug was reverse transcribed with random hexamers. Across 54 Vbeta and 13 Jbeta, TCR beta CDR3 was amplified with immunoSEQ multiplex PCR. From the immunoSEQ multiplex PCR reads, TCRdb called clonotypes with MiXCR, one entry per CDR3 protein. The table lists 85,000 to 90,000 distinct CDR3 sequences, about 93% of them singletons. The CDR3 runs to 12 residues. V lost 6 bases and J lost 7, with 12 bases in between. The germline V gene has CDR1 LNHDA and CDR2 SQIVND (reference sequence).

The J gene is TRBJ2-5, the V gene TRBV19; no clear D. This TCR was recovered from a human donor in good health. The specimen was CD8+ T cells from PBMCs. The CDR3 DNA is TGTGCCAGTAGCCTGGTCGGTGGGACCCAGTACTTC. Translation: CASSLVGGTQYF.